Shown below are 30 T cell receptor beta chains from a single sample sequenced in a study of type 1 regulatory T cells. In TCRdb, the reads were re-called with MiXCR into one record per CDR3 protein. The sample records approximately 23,000 distinct CDR3 sequences, 55% to 75% being singletons. These receptors lack a known antigen. Sequenced input: cultured T cells, either the whole culture or a sorted T cell fraction (not recorded which). Sample subset: Tr1-enriched cell product generated in vitro against host alloantigens. These receptors were collected from a human donor in good health.

The chain recombines TRBV7-6 with TRBJ2-5; D is unresolved. Deletions cut 1 base from V and 5 bases from J, with 11 bases between. Germline V gene lookup returns CDR1 SGHVS and CDR2 FNYEAQ. The CDR3 extends over 14 amino acids. CDR3 amino acids: CASSLVKGYETQYF. The CDR3 DNA is TGTGCCAGCAGCTTAGTTAAGGGATATGAGACCCAGTACTTC. The whole variable domain, remainder taken from reference TRBV7-6 and TRBJ2-5, is GAGVSQSPRYKVTKRGQDVALRCDPISGHVSLYWYRQALGQGPEFLTYFNYEAQQDKSGLPNDRFSAERPEGSISTLTIQRTEQRDSAMYRCASSLVKGYETQYFGPGTRLLVL.

V is TRBV5-5 and J is TRBJ1-1, with a weak D call TRBD1 (6 bases). Deletions cut 0 bases from V and 3 bases from J, with 12 bases between. The germline gives CDR1 SGHKS, CDR2 YYEKEE (reference sequence). The CDR3 length is 15 residues. CDR3: CASSLEGGLHTEAFF. Here the CDR3 DNA reads TGTGCCAGCAGCTTGGAGGGGGGGCTCCACACTGAAGCTTTCTTT.

This chain joins TRBV7-2 and TRBJ2-5, with TRBD2 matching 8 bases. The CDR3 is 15 residues long. With V trimmed by 5 bases and J by 2 bases, 7 bases remained unmatched. Germline assignment: CDR1 SGHTA and CDR2 FQGNSA. CDR3 region: CASSRLSGGQETQYF. CDR3 bases: TGTGCCAGCAGCCGGCTCAGCGGGGGACAAGAGACCCAGTACTTC. Full variable domain (outside the CDR3, taken from reference TRBV7-2 and TRBJ2-5): GAGVSQSPSNKVTEKGKDVELRCDPISGHTALYWYRQSLGQGLEFLIYFQGNSAPDKSGLPSDRFSAERTGGSVSTLTIQRTQQEDSAVYLCASSRLSGGQETQYFGPGTRLLVL.

This chain uses TRBV7-9 with TRBJ1-6; 8 bases are a match to TRBD1. This CDR3 is built from 15 residues. Germline lookup yields CDR1 SEHNR and CDR2 FQNEAQ (reference sequence). Trimming cost V 0 bases and J 10 bases; bases outside gene matches: 5. The CDR3 loop is CASSLATGVGSPLHF. The DNA of the CDR3 is TGTGCCAGCAGCTTAGCGACAGGGGTCGGCTCACCCCTCCACTTT.

The rearrangement links TRBV20-1 to TRBJ1-6, with D possibly being TRBD1 (5 bases). Trimming took off 0 bases at V and 7 bases at J, with 10 bases between the two ends. The CDR3 runs 14 residues. CDR1 is DFQATT and CDR2 is SNEGSKA in the germline V gene (reference sequence). The CDR3 is CSARDLGENSPLHF. The CDR3 coding sequence is TGCAGTGCTAGAGATCTAGGGGAGAATTCACCCCTCCACTTT.

CDR3 region: CASSLGQKNSPLHF. The CDR3 DNA reads as TGCGCCAGCAGCTTGGGACAGAAGAATTCACCCCTCCACTTT. This sequence joins TRBV5-1 and TRBJ1-6; tentatively, D is TRBD1 (5 bases). The CDR3 has 14 amino acids. The V gene's germline CDR1 is SGHRS and CDR2 YFSETQ. Trimming cost V 0 bases and J 7 bases, with 8 bases left between them.

This clonotype has a handful of counts. The J gene is TRBJ2-1, the V gene TRBV9; no reliable D call. V dropped 0 bases and J dropped 8 bases, with 12 bases sitting between them. Looked up from germline, CDR1 is SGDLS and CDR2 is YYNGEE. The CDR3 extends over 14 amino acids. The CDR3: CASSVATTWDEQFF. Written as DNA, the CDR3 is TGTGCCAGCAGCGTAGCAACGACTTGGGATGAGCAGTTCTTC. Looking up the rest from reference TRBV9 and TRBJ2-1 gives the full variable domain: DSGVTQTPKHLITATGQRVTLRCSPRSGDLSVYWYQQSLDQGLQFLIQYYNGEERAKGNILERFSAQQFPDLHSELNLSSLELGDSALYFCASSVATTWDEQFFGPGTRLTVL.

This chain joins TRBV2 and TRBJ2-7; possible D gene TRBD2, 6 bases. V lost 3 bases and J lost 3, with 12 bases in between. CDR3 length equals 14 residues. The germline CDR1 and CDR2 sequences are SNHLY and FYNNEI. The chain's CDR3 is CASSERGTLYEQYF. CDR3 nucleotide sequence: TGTGCCAGCAGTGAGCGGGGTACCCTCTACGAGCAGTACTTC.

The V and J genes are TRBV6-6 and TRBJ2-4; 7 nucleotides align to TRBD2. V was pared by 5 bases and J by 0 bases, with 13 bases of the junction left unmatched. This CDR3 is built from 18 residues. The germline CDR1 and CDR2 sequences are MNHNY and SVGAGI (reference sequence). DNA of the CDR3: TGTGCCAGCAGTCCTGGGCGGGGGACGGATATAGCCAAAAACATTCAGTACTTC. This gives the protein CASSPGRGTDIAKNIQYF.

V usage is TRBV11-3 and J usage is TRBJ1-1, with 9 nucleotides matching TRBD1. Germline V CDR1 and CDR2: SGHNT, YENEEA. V dropped 6 bases and J dropped 5; count of bases not matched to a gene: 4. The CDR3 is 13 residues long. CDR3 sequence (DNA): TGTGCCAGCAGACAGGGGGCGCGGACTGAAGCTTTCTTT. As protein: CASRQGARTEAFF.

V usage is TRBV18 and J usage is TRBJ2-4; the D is unclear. From germline, CDR1 is KGHSH and CDR2 LQKENI. Trimming pared 0 bases from V and 2 bases from J, leaving 2 bases between. The CDR3 runs 13 residues. CDR3 region: CASSPPSKNIQYF. The CDR3 DNA reads TGTGCCAGCTCACCACCGTCCAAAAACATTCAGTACTTC. The entire variable domain, with the rest obtained from reference TRBV18 and TRBJ2-4, is as follows: NAGVMQNPRHLVRRRGQEARLRCSPMKGHSHVYWYRQLPEEGLKFMVYLQKENIIDESGMPKERFSAEFPKEGPSILRIQQVVRGDSAAYFCASSPPSKNIQYFGAGTRLSVL.

The V gene is TRBV27, the J gene TRBJ2-1; D might be TRBD1 or TRBD2, each matching 5 bases. The germline V gene encodes CDR1 MNHEY and CDR2 SMNVEV (reference sequence). Trimming stripped 5 bases from V and 4 bases from J, with 18 bases between. The CDR3 is 16 residues long. CDR3 sequence reads: CASSLEPGRSYNEQFF. The CDR3 bases are TGTGCCAGCAGTCTGGAACCGGGACGGTCTTACAATGAGCAGTTCTTC.

With respect to this clonotype: One base away lies a much larger clone, so this may be a sequencing read error. The chain combines TRBV5-1 with TRBJ2-2; possibly TRBD1 for D (8 bases). CDR1 and CDR2 from the germline V gene are SGHRS and YFSETQ. The CDR3 consists of 15 residues. The V gene lost 4 bases and the J gene lost 7 bases, with 17 bases spanning the gap. The CDR3 nucleotides are TGCGCCAGCAGCCTGCCACACAGGGGGGGCGGGGAGCTGTTTTTT. This gives the protein CASSLPHRGGGELFF.

The chain uses TRBV20-1 and TRBJ2-7, with D perhaps assigned TRBD1 or TRBD2 (5 bases each). Germline CDR1 reads DFQATT; CDR2 reads SNEGSKA (reference sequence). The CDR3 totals 13 residues. Trimming shortened V by 3 bases and J by 9 bases, and 18 bases separated the two germline ends. The DNA of the CDR3 is TGCAGTGCTAGGGACGGCACGAATGGGGGGCAGTACTTC. Protein: CSARDGTNGGQYF.

V usage is TRBV5-1 and J usage is TRBJ2-1, with TRBD2 matching 7 bases. Germline V lookup: CDR1 SGHRS, CDR2 YFSETQ. The CDR3 is made up of 15 amino acids. J was trimmed by 2 bases and V by 4 bases; bases with no gene match: 6. The CDR3 DNA reads as TGCGCCAGCAGCAGCGGGGTGGCTACCTACAATGAGCAGTTCTTC. Residues: CASSSGVATYNEQFF.

This sequence joins TRBV4-3 and TRBJ2-4; 12 bases fit TRBD2. V trimming: 2 bases; J trimming: 7 bases; junction bases outside the gene matches: 0. The germline V gene has CDR1 LGHNA and CDR2 YSLEER. The CDR3 consists of 14 residues. The CDR3 DNA reads TGCGCCAGCAGCCAACTAGCGGGGGGGAACATTCAGTACTTC. This gives the protein CASSQLAGGNIQYF.

This clonotype has more than one count but fewer than ten. The rearrangement joins TRBV15 to TRBJ2-1, with D perhaps given as TRBD1 or TRBD2 (6 bases each). Germline-derived CDR1 and CDR2 are LNHNV and YYDKDF (reference sequence). The ends were cut back, 0 bases at V and 7 bases at J, with 19 bases in the middle. The CDR3 spans 17 residues. CDR3 sequence: CATSRDRRGAFWNEQFF. The CDR3 DNA reads TGTGCCACCAGCAGAGATAGAAGGGGGGCCTTTTGGAATGAGCAGTTCTTC.

The rearrangement links TRBV29-1 to TRBJ1-1; 7 nucleotides agree with TRBD1. Germline V gene data show CDR1 as SQVTM and CDR2 as ANQGSEA. J lost 6 bases, V lost 6 bases, and 10 bases had no gene match. This CDR3 has 13 residues. CDR3 DNA: TGCAGCGTGGTGACAGGGAAGTCCCCTGAAGCTTTCTTT. Translation gives CSVVTGKSPEAFF.

The chain links TRBV5-1 to TRBJ2-5; D perhaps matches TRBD2 (7 bases). CDR1 is SGHRS and CDR2 is YFSETQ in the germline V gene. V was trimmed by 5 bases and J by 4 bases, leaving 12 bases between them. The CDR3 has 13 residues. The CDR3 loop is CASRAGARETQYF. The CDR3 bases are TGCGCCAGCAGGGCGGGGGCCAGAGAGACCCAGTACTTC.

This clonotype ranks as large. The chain recombines TRBV7-9 with TRBJ1-1; D is ambiguous. The V and J ends lost 5 bases and 1 base respectively, with 20 bases between them. The germline CDR1 and CDR2 sequences are SEHNR and FQNEAQ (reference sequence). The CDR3 sequence is 17 residues long. CDR3 residues: CASSITVLGLSNTEAFF. For the CDR3, the DNA is TGTGCCAGCAGCATAACGGTCCTGGGTCTTTCGAACACTGAAGCTTTCTTT. The full variable domain, rest sourced from reference TRBV7-9 and TRBJ1-1, is DTGVSQNPRHKITKRGQNVTFRCDPISEHNRLYWYRQTLGQGPEFLTYFQNEAQLEKSRLLSDRFSAERPKGSFSTLEIQRTEQGDSAMYLCASSITVLGLSNTEAFFGQGTRLTVV.

This clonotype showed up just a few times. V gene TRBV20-1 combines with J gene TRBJ1-1; 8 bases map to TRBD1. The J segment lost 4 bases and the V segment lost 0 bases, leaving 7 bases of the junction unmatched. The germline V gene has CDR1 DFQATT and CDR2 SNEGSKA (reference sequence). CDR3 length: 15 residues. The CDR3, as DNA: TGCAGTGCTAGAGACGAGACCAGGGGGCTCACTGAAGCTTTCTTT. Its translation is CSARDETRGLTEAFF.

The V and J genes are TRBV11-2 and TRBJ2-7; 7 bases agree with TRBD2. The CDR3 is 14 residues long. J gave up 6 bases and V 6 bases, and 11 bases lay outside the gene matches. Germline V gene sequence: CDR1 SGHAT, CDR2 FQNNGV. The CDR3 loop is CASSTGTGGIEQYF. CDR3 nucleotides: TGTGCCAGCAGTACCGGGACGGGGGGTATCGAGCAGTACTTC.

This rearrangement joins TRBV11-2 to TRBJ1-6; D not resolved. CDR1 SGHAT and CDR2 FQNNGV come from the germline V gene. V was cut by 2 bases and J by 6 bases, with 8 bases left in between. There are 14 residues in the CDR3. The CDR3 sequence: CASSLLGSNSPLHF. CDR3 bases: TGTGCCAGCAGCTTACTGGGGAGTAATTCACCCCTCCACTTT.

The rearrangement links TRBV19 to TRBJ1-5; tentative D call: TRBD1 (5 bases). Germline V gene data show CDR1 as LNHDA and CDR2 as SQIVND (reference sequence). This CDR3 has 13 amino acids. V lost 9 bases, J lost 3 bases, and 12 bases lay in between. CDR3 coding DNA: TGTGCCAGCCGCGACAGATCCAATCAGCCCCAGCATTTT. The encoded protein is CASRDRSNQPQHF.

The V call is TRBV4-2, the J call TRBJ2-1; 10 bases are shared with TRBD2. Germline assignment: CDR1 LGHNA and CDR2 YNFKEQ. This CDR3 contains 20 residues. Germline trimming cut 0 bases from V and 2 bases from J; bases unmatched to any gene: 13. For the CDR3, the DNA is TGTGCCAGCAGCCAAGATATTCTAGCGGGGGCGTTTCCCCCCTACAATGAGCAGTTCTTC. Its protein is CASSQDILAGAFPPYNEQFF.

The rearrangement uses TRBV20-1 and TRBJ1-2; the match to TRBD1 covers 8 bases. The V segment lost 3 bases and the J segment 4 bases; nucleotides outside the gene matches: 4. This CDR3 region has 13 residues. Germline V gene sequence: CDR1 DFQATT, CDR2 SNEGSKA (reference sequence). The CDR3 bases are TGCAGTGCTAGGAAGACAGGGGTCTATGGCTACACCTTC. This codes for CSARKTGVYGYTF.

In its sample, this clonotype was seen once. The J gene is TRBJ2-1, the V gene TRBV7-6; tentatively, D is TRBD2 (5 bases). Germline values: CDR1 SGHVS, CDR2 FNYEAQ. This CDR3 has 15 amino acids. V gave up 0 bases and J gave up 7 bases, with 13 bases separating them. The CDR3 spells CASSLAGFPGNEQFF. DNA of the CDR3: TGTGCCAGCAGCTTAGCGGGGTTCCCGGGGAATGAGCAGTTCTTC. Filled out from reference TRBV7-6 and TRBJ2-1, the complete variable domain reads GAGVSQSPRYKVTKRGQDVALRCDPISGHVSLYWYRQALGQGPEFLTYFNYEAQQDKSGLPNDRFSAERPEGSISTLTIQRTEQRDSAMYRCASSLAGFPGNEQFFGPGTRLTVL.

The sample holds a few counts of this clonotype. The V gene is TRBV18, the J gene TRBJ1-4; the match to TRBD1 covers 7 bases. The ends lost 3 bases at V and 6 bases at J; junction bases unmatched: 7. This CDR3 contains 15 residues. Germline V gives CDR1 KGHSH, CDR2 LQKENI. The CDR3 protein is CASSPPGGSYEKLFF. CDR3 DNA: TGTGCCAGCTCACCTCCAGGGGGGAGTTATGAAAAACTGTTTTTT. Full variable domain (missing parts from reference TRBV18 and TRBJ1-4): NAGVMQNPRHLVRRRGQEARLRCSPMKGHSHVYWYRQLPEEGLKFMVYLQKENIIDESGMPKERFSAEFPKEGPSILRIQQVVRGDSAAYFCASSPPGGSYEKLFFGSGTQLSVL.

In its sample, this clonotype was seen once. The rearrangement links TRBV7-8 to TRBJ2-3; weak D call: TRBD1 (6 bases). Per germline, CDR1 SGHVS and CDR2 FQNEAQ. V was cut by 7 bases and J by 0 bases, with 14 bases left in between. This CDR3 is 15 amino acids long. CDR3 in amino acids: CASNTGTKSTDTQYF. CDR3 nucleotide sequence: TGTGCCAGCAACACCGGGACAAAGAGCACAGATACGCAGTATTTT. The variable domain in full, completed from reference TRBV7-8 and TRBJ2-3, reads GAGVSQSPRYKVAKRGQDVALRCDPISGHVSLFWYQQALGQGPEFLTYFQNEAQLDKSGLPSDRFFAERPEGSVSTLKIQRTQQEDSAVYLCASNTGTKSTDTQYFGPGTRLTVL.

The rearrangement joins TRBV9 to TRBJ1-2; TRBD1 matches at 7 bases. The CDR3 totals 12 residues. The germline CDR1 and CDR2 sequences are SGDLS and YYNGEE. With 4 bases clipped from V and 8 bases from J, the junction kept 5 bases outside the gene matches. Here the CDR3 DNA reads TGTGCCAGCAGCCTCACAGGGGTCGGCTACACCTTC. The encoded protein is CASSLTGVGYTF.